This T cell receptor beta chain derives from a study of T-cell reconstitution after alpha-beta-depleted transplantation in children. Preparation of the TCRbeta library used unique molecular identifiers. A single record per CDR3 protein comes from TCRdb applying MiXCR to the PCR reads. The sample lists about 1,000,000 distinct CDR3 sequences, under 30% occurring once. General study results and limits: The study traced high day-60 TCRbeta diversity in some patients to surviving recipient T cells and thymic progenitors. It was reported that alpha-beta T cells came from several hundred expanded graft clones (about two months after transplant). Diversity and T-cell counts at one year after transplant derived mostly from new T cells.

The CDR3 has 13 amino acids. The V end was cut by 3 bases, the J end by 4 bases, with 9 bases between. CDR1 and CDR2 from the germline V gene are DFQATT and SNEGSKA (reference sequence). For this clonotype: Its antigen is as yet unknown.

This chain links TRBV20-1 with TRBJ1-4; tentative D call: TRBD1 (5 bases). The specimen comprised PBMCs, mostly from graft donor cells, sampled 360 days after TCRalphabeta/CD19-depleted stem cell transplant. This sequence was found in a boy under three years old who had a stem cell transplant for SCID, so the T cells may come from the graft donor. The CDR3 is CSASTGINEKLFF. CDR3 in DNA: TGCAGTGCTAGTACAGGAATTAATGAAAAACTGTTTTTT.